The rows below give T cell receptor beta chains drawn from one sample of a study of blood T cells in healthy people across ages. TCRdb analysed the 5' RACE reads with MiXCR anew, one entry per CDR3 protein. Of about a million distinct CDR3 sequences listed, roughly 51% are singletons. The sequenced material came from blood. These receptors all stem from a woman aged 55-70 years in good health. CDR3s include the opening cysteine and the closing phenylalanine or tryptophan. The order of the fields is V gene, D gene, J gene, clone size, CDR3 DNA, CDR3 protein. A D gene is named only where the DNA matches it firmly. Clone size is not always given. Where it is, it says once, few, many or a class for expanded clones.

V gene: TRBV3-1; D gene: TRBD2; J gene: TRBJ2-7; clone size: .; CDR3 DNA: TGTGCCAGCAGCCATCCTAGCGGGAGGGGTTCCTACGAGCAGTACTTC; CDR3 protein: CASSHPSGRGSYEQYF
V gene: TRBV11-2; D gene: TRBD2; J gene: TRBJ2-3; clone size: .; CDR3 DNA: TGTGCCAGCAGCCGTGCCGGGGGTGGGGGGGTGGATACGCAGTATTTT; CDR3 protein: CASSRAGGGGVDTQYF
V gene: TRBV9; D gene: .; J gene: TRBJ2-2; clone size: once; CDR3 DNA: TGTGCCAGCAGCCTAAACCCGGGACTTACAAACACCGGGGAGCTGTTTTTT; CDR3 protein: CASSLNPGLTNTGELFF
V gene: TRBV4-1; D gene: TRBD1; J gene: TRBJ1-2; clone size: .; CDR3 DNA: TGCGCCAGCAGCCAAGCAGGGGGGGCCTATGGCTACACCTTC; CDR3 protein: CASSQAGGAYGYTF
V gene: TRBV15; D gene: .; J gene: TRBJ2-3; clone size: few; CDR3 DNA: TGTGCCACCAGCAGAGATATACAGCACCGCACAGATACGCAGTATTTT; CDR3 protein: CATSRDIQHRTDTQYF
V gene: TRBV7-3; D gene: .; J gene: TRBJ2-3; clone size: .; CDR3 DNA: TGTGCCAGCAGCCTCTATGGGGATGCGCAGTATTTT; CDR3 protein: CASSLYGDAQYF
V gene: TRBV7-3; D gene: .; J gene: TRBJ2-7; clone size: .; CDR3 DNA: TGTGCCAGCAGCTTGGGTGCGGGACGAACCTACAATGAGCAGTACTTC; CDR3 protein: CASSLGAGRTYNEQYF
V gene: TRBV7-2; D gene: .; J gene: TRBJ1-6; clone size: few; CDR3 DNA: TGTGCCAGCAGCTTAGAAGGTTCGCCCAATAATTCACCCCTCCACTTT; CDR3 protein: CASSLEGSPNNSPLHF
V gene: TRBV3-1; D gene: TRBD1; J gene: TRBJ2-7; clone size: .; CDR3 DNA: TGTGCCAGCAGCCAAGAGGGACAGCCACTCTACGAGCAGTACTTC; CDR3 protein: CASSQEGQPLYEQYF
V gene: TRBV4-1; D gene: .; J gene: TRBJ2-2; clone size: .; CDR3 DNA: TGCGCCACCCCGGACCCGAACACCGGGGAGCTGTTTTTT; CDR3 protein: CATPDPNTGELFF
V gene: TRBV29-1; D gene: .; J gene: TRBJ2-5; clone size: few; CDR3 DNA: TGCAGCCCTAGACAATCAGAGACCCAGTACTTC; CDR3 protein: CSPRQSETQYF
V gene: TRBV6-1; D gene: .; J gene: TRBJ1-4; clone size: .; CDR3 DNA: TGTGCCAGCAGTGAAGGCCCGGCAGCAACTAATGAAAAACTGTTTTTT; CDR3 protein: CASSEGPAATNEKLFF
V gene: TRBV29-1; D gene: .; J gene: TRBJ2-5; clone size: few; CDR3 DNA: TGCAGCGTTGACGACGTATCGGAGGGAGAATGGAAGACCCAGTACTTC; CDR3 protein: CSVDDVSEGEWKTQYF
V gene: TRBV20-1; D gene: TRBD2; J gene: TRBJ2-3; clone size: .; CDR3 DNA: TGCAGTGCTAGTTTTCAGCTAGCGGGAGATACAGATACGCAGTATTTT; CDR3 protein: CSASFQLAGDTDTQYF
V gene: TRBV7-2; D gene: .; J gene: TRBJ2-5; clone size: few; CDR3 DNA: TGTGCCAGCAGCACTAGGTGGGGAGAGACCCAGTACTTC; CDR3 protein: CASSTRWGETQYF
V gene: TRBV5-1; D gene: .; J gene: TRBJ2-7; clone size: .; CDR3 DNA: TGCGCCAGCAGCCCGGGGGAGGCGTCCTACGAGCAGTACTTC; CDR3 protein: CASSPGEASYEQYF
V gene: TRBV14; D gene: TRBD1; J gene: TRBJ2-3; clone size: few; CDR3 DNA: TGTGCCAGCAGCCGTAGGGGGCAAGATACGCAGTATTTT; CDR3 protein: CASSRRGQDTQYF
V gene: TRBV4-3; D gene: .; J gene: TRBJ2-2; clone size: once; CDR3 DNA: TGCGCCAGCAGCCAATTCGGGAGAAACACCGGGGAGCTGTTTTTT; CDR3 protein: CASSQFGRNTGELFF
V gene: TRBV5-1; D gene: .; J gene: TRBJ2-2; clone size: .; CDR3 DNA: TGCGCCAGCAGCTTGGGTTTCTTGACCACCGGGGAGCTGTTTTTT; CDR3 protein: CASSLGFLTTGELFF
V gene: TRBV7-2; D gene: .; J gene: TRBJ1-1; clone size: .; CDR3 DNA: TGTGCCAGCAGTCGAACCAGGGCGGCTGAAGCTTTCTTT; CDR3 protein: CASSRTRAAEAFF
V gene: TRBV3-1; D gene: .; J gene: TRBJ1-2; clone size: .; CDR3 DNA: TGTGCCAGCAGCGCCTACGGGGACTATGGCTACACCTTC; CDR3 protein: CASSAYGDYGYTF
V gene: TRBV6-5; D gene: TRBD1; J gene: TRBJ1-6; clone size: .; CDR3 DNA: TGTGCCAGCAGTTACTTCGGACAGGCGGGGAGCAATTCACCCCTCCACTTT; CDR3 protein: CASSYFGQAGSNSPLHF
V gene: TRBV20-1; D gene: TRBD2; J gene: TRBJ2-3; clone size: .; CDR3 DNA: TGCAGTGCAGGGACTAGCGGGAGGATAAAGACAGATACGCAGTATTTT; CDR3 protein: CSAGTSGRIKTDTQYF
V gene: TRBV10-1; D gene: TRBD2; J gene: TRBJ2-5; clone size: few; CDR3 DNA: TGCGCCAGCAGTGAGTTCCAGCGGGACTGGGAGACCCAGTACTTC; CDR3 protein: CASSEFQRDWETQYF
V gene: TRBV15; D gene: .; J gene: TRBJ2-7; clone size: few; CDR3 DNA: TGTGCCACCAGCAGAGATGGGGGGCAGAAGCAGTACTTC; CDR3 protein: CATSRDGGQKQYF
V gene: TRBV4-3; D gene: .; J gene: TRBJ2-1; clone size: .; CDR3 DNA: TGCGCCAGCAGCCAAGCTCCGGCGAAACTAGTGGGGGACAATGAGCAGTTCTTC; CDR3 protein: CASSQAPAKLVGDNEQFF
V gene: TRBV28; D gene: .; J gene: TRBJ2-7; clone size: .; CDR3 DNA: TGTGCCAGCAGTTCTGTTTCTTCCTACGAGCAGTACTTC; CDR3 protein: CASSSVSSYEQYF
V gene: TRBV9; D gene: .; J gene: TRBJ2-6; clone size: few; CDR3 DNA: TGTGCCAGCAGCGTATCCCCAGGTCCTGGGGCCAACGTCCTGACTTTC; CDR3 protein: CASSVSPGPGANVLTF
V gene: TRBV20-1; D gene: TRBD2; J gene: TRBJ2-1; clone size: .; CDR3 DNA: TGCAGTGCTACATCAGCGGGAGTGTCCTACAATGAGCAGTTCTTC; CDR3 protein: CSATSAGVSYNEQFF
V gene: TRBV7-2; D gene: TRBD2; J gene: TRBJ2-7; clone size: .; CDR3 DNA: TGTGCCAGCAGACGCGAAGCTAGCGGGAGGGCCTACGAGCAGTACTTC; CDR3 protein: CASRREASGRAYEQYF
V gene: TRBV20-1; D gene: TRBD1; J gene: TRBJ1-5; clone size: .; CDR3 DNA: TGCAGTGCCTGGACAGGGGTTTTCCAGCCCCAGCATTTT; CDR3 protein: CSAWTGVFQPQHF
V gene: TRBV28; D gene: .; J gene: TRBJ2-5; clone size: .; CDR3 DNA: TGTGCCAGCAGTTTGTTAGCTAGCAACCAAGAGACCCAGTACTTC; CDR3 protein: CASSLLASNQETQYF
V gene: TRBV6-1; D gene: .; J gene: TRBJ2-3; clone size: few; CDR3 DNA: TGTGCCAGCAGTGAAAAACATATCGCAGATACGCAGTATTTT; CDR3 protein: CASSEKHIADTQYF
V gene: TRBV6-5; D gene: .; J gene: TRBJ2-6; clone size: few; CDR3 DNA: TGTGCCAGCACCATAGTTAACGTCCTGACTTTC; CDR3 protein: CASTIVNVLTF
V gene: TRBV19; D gene: TRBD1; J gene: TRBJ2-7; clone size: .; CDR3 DNA: TGTGCCAGTAGTATAGGACAGGGTGGGCAGTACTTC; CDR3 protein: CASSIGQGGQYF
V gene: TRBV6-2/TRBV6-3; D gene: .; J gene: TRBJ2-7; clone size: .; CDR3 DNA: TGTGCCAGCAGTTATCTCATCCGCTACGAGCAGTACTTC; CDR3 protein: CASSYLIRYEQYF